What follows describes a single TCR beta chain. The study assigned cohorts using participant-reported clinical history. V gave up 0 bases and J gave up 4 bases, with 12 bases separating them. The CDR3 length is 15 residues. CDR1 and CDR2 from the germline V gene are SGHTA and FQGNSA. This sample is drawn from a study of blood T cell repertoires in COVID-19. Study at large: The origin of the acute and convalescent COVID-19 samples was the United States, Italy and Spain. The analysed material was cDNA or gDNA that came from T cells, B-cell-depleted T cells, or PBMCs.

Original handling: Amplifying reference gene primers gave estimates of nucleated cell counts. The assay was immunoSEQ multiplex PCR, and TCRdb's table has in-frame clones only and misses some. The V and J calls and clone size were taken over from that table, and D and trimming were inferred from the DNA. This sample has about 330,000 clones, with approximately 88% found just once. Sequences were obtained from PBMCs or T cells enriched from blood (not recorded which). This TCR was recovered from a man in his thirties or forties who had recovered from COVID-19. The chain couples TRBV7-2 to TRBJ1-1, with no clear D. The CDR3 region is CASSLAPTRGTEAFF. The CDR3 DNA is TGTGCCAGCAGCTTAGCCCCCACCCGGGGCACTGAAGCTTTCTTT.